The clone carrying this T cell receptor beta chain was observed a single time. These data are taken from a study of PD-1 blockade in classical Hodgkin lymphoma. Germline CDR1 reads MNHNS; CDR2 reads SASEGT. The CDR3 length is 15 residues. V lost 1 base to trimming and J lost 12 bases, with 20 bases between them. Every patient relapsed after autologous stem cell transplantation, and brentuximab vedotin exposure varied. Sequenced by immunoSEQ multiplex PCR; TCRdb stores in-frame clones only, minus some. The repertoire includes 43,000 or so clones, 88% of them detected once, and about a tenth sits in the top ten.

This sequence joins TRBV6-1 and TRBJ2-3; D perhaps matches TRBD1 (6 bases). The specimen comprised peripheral blood mononuclear cells (PBMCs), sampled at baseline. The origin of this receptor is a human donor with classical Hodgkin lymphoma. The CDR3 reads CASSEGRLNRAYQYF. CDR3 nucleotides: TGTGCCAGCAGTGAAGGTCGCCTTAACAGGGCCTACCAGTATTTT.